Listed here are 11 T cell receptor beta chains from one sample, sequenced in a study of regulatory T cells in long-lasting Graves disease. Stated time point: newly diagnosed GD, antithyroid drugs for less than 3 months. Making the TCR library involved RNA that had been extracted from PBMCs. According to the study, TCR beta libraries were built with iRepertoire HTBI primers and CDR3-region Arm-PCR. TCRdb called the multiplex PCR reads again in MiXCR, with one record for every CDR3 protein. The data show about 210,000 distinct CDR3 sequences, roughly a fifth seen once. Separately, the same data were catalogued under a study of T cells in Graves' hyperthyroidism and ophthalmopathy.

The sample consisted of peripheral blood mononuclear cells (PBMCs), taken at new diagnosis, from a patient treated with antithyroid drugs. Receptors originate from a woman in her thirties with Graves disease.

This chain links TRBV12-3 or TRBV12-4 with TRBJ2-5; 8 positions match TRBD2. J lost 6 bases, V lost 5 bases, and 14 bases had no gene match. CDR3 length: 16 amino acids. The CDR3 spells CASSPRRTSNWQTQYF. CDR3 coding DNA: TGTGCCAGCAGTCCGAGACGGACTAGCAATTGGCAGACCCAGTACTTC.

This clonotype was found once. A single base separates this from a much larger clone, so it may be a read error. The V call is TRBV20-1, the J call TRBJ1-2, with 7 bases fitting TRBD1. J gave up 4 bases and V 0 bases, and 8 bases lay outside the gene matches. The germline CDR1 and CDR2 sequences are DFQATT and SNEGSKA (reference sequence). The CDR3 runs to 15 residues. The CDR3 region has the DNA TGCAGTGCTAGAGATGAGACAGGGCACCTCTATGGCTACACCTTC. Its protein product is CSARDETGHLYGYTF.

This clonotype appeared many times. V and J are TRBV11-3 and TRBJ2-3; D is uncertain. The CDR3 covers 13 residues. Trimming stripped 1 base from V and 6 bases from J, with 8 bases between. Germline V gene data show CDR1 as SGHNT and CDR2 as YENEEA. The CDR3 nucleotides are TGTGCCAGCAGCTTAGCTTCCCTGGATACGCAGTATTTT. Translation: CASSLASLDTQYF. The variable domain in full, with the rest retrieved from reference TRBV11-3 and TRBJ2-3, is EAGVVQSPRYKIIEKKQPVAFWCNPISGHNTLYWYLQNLGQGPELLIRYENEEAVDDSQLPKDRFSAERLKGVDSTLKIQPAELGDSAVYLCASSLASLDTQYFGPGTRLTVL.

This clonotype came up many times. The chain couples TRBV19 to TRBJ1-2; 11 positions match TRBD1. Germline loops: CDR1 LNHDA, CDR2 SQIVND (reference sequence). The CDR3 is 16 residues long. J lost 3 bases, V lost 6 bases, and 9 bases had no gene match. CDR3 coding DNA: TGTGCCAGTAGAACATCCGGGACAGGGGGTTACTATGGCTACACCTTC. This sequence encodes CASRTSGTGGYYGYTF.

This clonotype was observed many times. The rearrangement uses TRBV28 and TRBJ2-3, with TRBD2 identical over 9 bases. The J segment lost 3 bases and the V segment lost 2 bases, leaving 6 bases of the junction unmatched. The germline V gene encodes CDR1 MDHEN and CDR2 SYDVKM. The CDR3 loop spans 16 amino acids. Written as DNA, the CDR3 is TGTGCCAGCAGTTTAGGGGCTAGCGGGGTAACAGATACGCAGTATTTT. The encoded protein is CASSLGASGVTDTQYF.

This clonotype has just a few counts. This sequence joins TRBV7-2 and TRBJ1-2; possible D gene TRBD1, 6 bases. V lost 6 bases and J lost 4, with 15 bases in between. The CDR3 contains 14 residues. CDR1 is SGHTA, CDR2 FQGNSA, per germline. In nucleotides, the CDR3 is TGTGCCAGCAGTCGCGACGGGGGGGCCTATGGCTACACCTTC. It translates to CASSRDGGAYGYTF.

Many counts were recorded for this clonotype. V gene TRBV28 combines with J gene TRBJ1-5, with a tentative D call TRBD1 (5 bases). From germline, CDR1 is MDHEN and CDR2 SYDVKM. This CDR3 region has 17 residues. V was pared by 5 bases and J by 2 bases, with 19 bases between. CDR3 bases: TGTGCCAGCAGTCGGACCGTCAGGGCGGGGGGCAATCAGCCCCAGCATTTT. It codes for CASSRTVRAGGNQPQHF.

The sample holds many counts of this clonotype. This sequence joins TRBV2 and TRBJ2-7; 8 bases agree with TRBD1. The CDR3 covers 14 residues. Germline values: CDR1 SNHLY, CDR2 FYNNEI. V was clipped by 6 bases and J by 5 bases; unmatched bases: 9. Written as DNA, the CDR3 is TGTGCCAGCAGCAGGTCGCAGGGGGCGAACGAGCAGTACTTC. Translated: CASSRSQGANEQYF.

There are many counts of this clonotype. The chain is built from TRBV5-1 and TRBJ2-2, with 14 bases identical to TRBD2. Germline V gene sequence: CDR1 SGHRS, CDR2 YFSETQ. The length of the CDR3 is 17 residues. The trim removed 4 bases at V and 9 bases at J, leaving 11 bases unmatched. The CDR3 region is CASSPGTSGGGNRELFF. The CDR3 bases are TGCGCCAGCAGCCCCGGGACTAGCGGGGGAGGAAATCGGGAGCTGTTTTTT.

This clonotype has at least ten counts. The chain employs TRBV19 and TRBJ1-1, with D unresolved. Trimming left V 3 bases short and J 3 bases short, with 17 bases between. Germline CDR1 LNHDA, CDR2 SQIVND (reference sequence). The CDR3 runs 16 residues. CDR3: CASSISVYSRDTEAFF. The CDR3 nucleotides are TGTGCCAGTAGTATTTCAGTGTACTCTCGGGACACTGAAGCTTTCTTT.

This clonotype was counted ten times or more. This sequence joins TRBV11-3 and TRBJ2-2, with 7 bases that match TRBD1. The CDR3 totals 13 residues. The V and J ends lost 5 bases and 6 bases, in that order; junction bases with no gene match: 3. CDR1 is SGHNT and CDR2 is YENEEA in the germline V gene. The CDR3 region is CASSDRAAGELFF. For the CDR3, the DNA is TGTGCCAGCAGCGACAGGGCGGCCGGGGAGCTGTTTTTT.